These 24 T cell receptor beta chains were sequenced from one sample in a study of blood T cell repertoires in COVID-19. Here immunoSEQ multiplex PCR was the method, and the copy in TCRdb shows in-frame clones only, minus some. The top ten hold roughly 4.5% of the sample, which has fewer than 200,000 clones, approximately 91% seen once. Sequenced input: peripheral blood. All receptors derive from a man aged 18 to 29 with COVID-19, enrolled during active disease.

The CDR3 sequence is CASSYPGTEDSYEQYF. In nucleotides, the CDR3 is TGTGCCAGCAGTTATCCCGGGACAGAAGATTCCTACGAGCAGTACTTC. This chain uses TRBV6-9 with TRBJ2-7; TRBD1 aligns across 7 bases. The CDR3 is 16 amino acids. In germline, CDR1 is MNHGY, CDR2 SVAAGI. Trimming at V came to 2 bases and at J to 1 base, leaving 8 bases not matched to a gene.

V is TRBV29-1 and J is TRBJ2-3; 9 bases match TRBD1. Germline CDR1 and CDR2: SQVTM and ANQGSEA. The CDR3 covers 15 residues. Germline trimming cut 3 bases from V and 6 bases from J; bases unmatched to any gene: 10. The DNA for the CDR3 is TGCAGCGTTGACTACGGGACAGGGAGTTGGGATACGCAGTATTTT. It specifies CSVDYGTGSWDTQYF.

The CDR3, as DNA: TGTGCCAGCAGCTTACGGGGGGAGCTGTTTTTT. Translating it yields CASSLRGELFF. The V and J genes are TRBV21-1 and TRBJ2-2; the table's D call of TRBD2 was not tested on the DNA. TRBV21-1 is designated a pseudogene. This CDR3 is 11 amino acids long.

The rearrangement links TRBV15 to TRBJ1-3; TRBD1 matches at 8 bases. The ends lost 8 bases at V and 8 bases at J; junction bases unmatched: 20. The germline CDR1 and CDR2 sequences are LNHNV and YYDKDF (reference sequence). The length of the CDR3 is 17 residues. This chain's CDR3 is CATEYRRRGQGLDTIYF. The CDR3 DNA reads as TGTGCCACCGAGTATCGCCGTCGTGGACAGGGTTTAGACACCATATATTTT.

The V gene is TRBV27, the J gene TRBJ2-3; 11 bases align to TRBD1. Trimming at V came to 4 bases and at J to 4 bases, leaving 4 bases not matched to a gene. This CDR3 region has 15 residues. CDR1 is MNHEY and CDR2 is SMNVEV in the germline V gene (reference sequence). In nucleotides, the CDR3 is TGTGCCAGCAGTTCCGGGACAGGGGGTTCAGATACGCAGTATTTT. It encodes CASSSGTGGSDTQYF.

This chain joins TRBV27 and TRBJ2-4, with D unresolved. CDR1 is MNHEY, CDR2 SMNVEV, per germline (reference sequence). The CDR3 consists of 17 residues. Trimming pared 2 bases from V and 0 bases from J, leaving 14 bases between. This CDR3 is CASSLVRRVIAKNIQYF. Written as DNA, the CDR3 is TGTGCCAGCAGTTTAGTTCGCCGGGTGATAGCCAAAAACATTCAGTACTTC.

The chain's CDR3 is CASELRTGSSYEQYF. The DNA for the CDR3 is TGTGCCAGCGAACTCCGGACAGGGAGCTCCTACGAGCAGTACTTC. J is TRBJ2-7 and V is TRBV11-2; TRBD1 agrees at 8 bases. V lost 8 bases to trimming and J lost 0 bases; unmatched junction nucleotides: 9. Germline assignment: CDR1 SGHAT and CDR2 FQNNGV. There are 15 residues in the CDR3. The variable domain in full, with the rest retrieved from reference TRBV11-2 and TRBJ2-7, is EAGVAQSPRYKIIEKRQSVAFWCNPISGHATLYWYQQILGQGPKLLIQFQNNGVVDDSQLPKDRFSAERLKGVDSTLKIQPAKLEDSAVYLCASELRTGSSYEQYFGPGTRLTVT.

This clone was detected once. The chain couples TRBV5-6 to TRBJ1-2; TRBD1 is a possible D gene (6 bases). The CDR3 extends over 15 amino acids. The germline CDR1 and CDR2 sequences are SGHDT and YYEEEE. V was clipped by 2 bases and J by 4 bases, with 15 bases between them. CDR3 in amino acids: CASSLRGQLFYGYTF. DNA of the CDR3: TGTGCCAGCAGCTTACGGGGACAACTCTTCTATGGCTACACCTTC.

There are a few counts of this clone. The rearrangement uses TRBV4-3 and TRBJ2-7; 14 bases line up with TRBD2. Germline CDR1 LGHNA, CDR2 YSLEER. V shed 3 bases, J shed 1 base, and the junction held 14 bases outside the gene matches. This CDR3 comprises 20 residues. CDR3: CASSQMGGPGTSGSSYEQYF. Written as DNA, the CDR3 is TGCGCCAGCAGCCAGATGGGGGGCCCAGGGACTAGCGGGAGTTCCTACGAGCAGTACTTC.

This clone came up once. This sequence joins TRBV5-1 and TRBJ1-1, with a possible D match to TRBD1 (5 bases). The CDR3 has 13 residues. CDR1 SGHRS and CDR2 YFSETQ come from the germline V gene. V lost 8 bases and J 1 base, leaving 12 bases between the germline ends. CDR3 region: CASFRQRNTEAFF. In DNA form, the CDR3 reads TGCGCCAGTTTTCGACAGAGGAACACTGAAGCTTTCTTT.

The genes are TRBV4-1 and TRBJ2-1, with 12 bases that match TRBD2. J gave up 3 bases and V 2 bases, and 8 bases lay outside the gene matches. Germline CDR1 and CDR2: MGHRA and YSYEKL. The CDR3 covers 18 residues. The CDR3 sequence is CASSQILGLAGNYNEQFF. CDR3 DNA: TGCGCCAGCAGCCAAATCCTCGGACTAGCGGGAAACTACAATGAGCAGTTCTTC.

CDR3 DNA sequence: TGTGCCAGCAGCCTGTATCTCCTAGCGGGAGCACGGCAGTATTTT. Translation gives CASSLYLLAGARQYF. This chain links TRBV28 with TRBJ2-3; 10 bases are a match to TRBD2. Germline V lookup: CDR1 MDHEN, CDR2 SYDVKM. V shed 6 bases and J 11 bases; nucleotides not matched to a gene: 14. This CDR3 comprises 15 residues.

V usage is TRBV5-5 and J usage is TRBJ1-3; D gene ambiguous. Germline CDR1 and CDR2: SGHKS and YYEKEE (reference sequence). V lost 4 bases to trimming and J lost 3 bases, with 11 bases between them. The CDR3 spans 14 residues. The CDR3: CASSPRADGNTIYF. The CDR3 DNA reads TGTGCCAGCAGCCCGCGGGCAGATGGAAACACCATATATTTT.

The rearrangement uses TRBV28 and TRBJ1-2; a weak D match, TRBD1 (5 bases). The germline V gene has CDR1 MDHEN and CDR2 SYDVKM. The germline V and J ends were trimmed by 5 bases and 4 bases, with 17 bases remaining between them. The CDR3 sequence is 15 residues long. The CDR3 nucleotides read TGTGCCAGCAGTGGGGGGACGAATAGTGGCTATGGCTACACCTTC. Encoded protein: CASSGGTNSGYGYTF.

The rearrangement links TRBV5-6 to TRBJ2-2, with 9 bases lining up with TRBD1. The CDR3 consists of 17 residues. Trimming removed 3 bases from V and 4 bases from J; junction bases left unmatched: 10. The germline CDR1 and CDR2 sequences are SGHDT and YYEEEE. CDR3 region: CASSWGWTGETTGELFF. DNA of the CDR3: TGTGCCAGCAGCTGGGGGTGGACAGGGGAGACCACCGGGGAGCTGTTTTTT.

J is TRBJ1-2 and V is TRBV7-2; D call uncertain. This CDR3 comprises 14 residues. Per the germline V gene, CDR1 is SGHTA and CDR2 is FQGNSA. The V end lost 1 base, the J end lost 4 bases, and 10 bases lay between the germline ends. CDR3 coding DNA: TGTGCCAGCAGCTTAGGATCGTTGGCCTATGGCTACACCTTC. As protein: CASSLGSLAYGYTF.

The rearrangement links TRBV7-3 to TRBJ2-3; 8 bases are shared with TRBD2. Germline CDR1 and CDR2: SGHTA and FQGTGA. CDR3 length equals 15 residues. V was pared by 4 bases and J by 2 bases, with 5 bases of the junction left unmatched. CDR3 in amino acids: CASSSSGSITDTQYF. The CDR3 DNA is TGTGCCAGCAGCTCGAGCGGGAGTATCACAGATACGCAGTATTTT. Full variable domain (remainder filled in from reference TRBV7-3 and TRBJ2-3): GAGVSQTPSNKVTEKGKYVELRCDPISGHTALYWYRQSLGQGPEFLIYFQGTGAADDSGLPNDRFFAVRPEGSVSTLKIQRTERGDSAVYLCASSSSGSITDTQYFGPGTRLTVL.

This clone came up a few times. DNA for the CDR3: TGTGCCAGCAGCTTAGTTCCAGGGGGCCTTGAAAAACTGTTTTTT. Protein product: CASSLVPGGLEKLFF. The V and J genes are TRBV11-2 and TRBJ1-4, with 8 bases matching TRBD1. This CDR3 is 15 amino acids long. CDR1 SGHAT and CDR2 FQNNGV come from the germline V gene. With 1 base clipped from V and 7 bases from J, the junction kept 5 bases outside the gene matches. Based on the CDR3 plus reference TRBV11-2 and TRBJ1-4, the full variable domain is EAGVAQSPRYKIIEKRQSVAFWCNPISGHATLYWYQQILGQGPKLLIQFQNNGVVDDSQLPKDRFSAERLKGVDSTLKIQPAKLEDSAVYLCASSLVPGGLEKLFFGSGTQLSVL.

This chain connects TRBV21-1 to TRBJ1-5. TRBV21-1 is shown as a pseudogene. This CDR3 region has 16 residues. The CDR3 coding sequence is TGTGCCAGCAGCAATGTGGGGGGGTATAGCAATCAGCCCCAGCATTTT. Its translation is CASSNVGGYSNQPQHF.

Comment on this clone: The sample carries other DNA sequences with the same CDR3. The chain links TRBV6-5 to TRBJ2-7, with TRBD2 as a possible D gene (6 bases). With 0 bases removed from V and 3 bases from J, the gap between germline ends came to 9 bases. The CDR3 consists of 14 residues. Germline-derived CDR1 and CDR2 are MNHEY and SVGAGI. The CDR3 DNA reads TGTGCCAGCAGTTACTCCGGGACTGGCTACGAGCAGTACTTC. Protein: CASSYSGTGYEQYF.

This chain connects TRBV14 to TRBJ1-2, with D perhaps matching TRBD1 (6 bases). The CDR3 runs 16 residues. V was pared by 1 base and J by 0 bases, with 12 bases between. Germline CDR1 and CDR2: SGHDN and FVKESK. CDR3 nucleotides: TGTGCCAGCAGCCAAGGAAGGGGGTCGGCTAACTATGGCTACACCTTC. This codes for CASSQGRGSANYGYTF.

The chain has TRBV13 and TRBJ2-7; 7 bases fit TRBD1. Germline V gives CDR1 PRHDT, CDR2 FYEKMQ (reference sequence). CDR3 size: 15 residues. The V segment lost 5 bases and the J segment 1 base; nucleotides outside the gene matches: 8. The CDR3 DNA reads TGTGCCAGCAGCCCTCATGACAGGGAGTCCTACGAGCAGTACTTC. Translation gives CASSPHDRESYEQYF.

This sequence joins TRBV30 and TRBJ2-7, with TRBD1 identical over 8 bases. The V segment lost 2 bases and the J segment 3 bases; nucleotides outside the gene matches: 6. Germline loops: CDR1 GTSNPN, CDR2 SVGIG (reference sequence). This CDR3 is built from 14 residues. Here the CDR3 DNA reads TGTGCCTGGAGTACCGACAGGGGCAACTACGAGCAGTACTTC. It translates to CAWSTDRGNYEQYF.

This clone turned up a few times. The chain links TRBV6-5 to TRBJ1-5; the D gene is possibly TRBD1 (6 bases). The CDR3 is 13 amino acids. With 4 bases removed from V and 7 bases from J, the gap between germline ends came to 11 bases. From germline, CDR1 is MNHEY and CDR2 SVGAGI. CDR3 amino acids: CASSSQGNQPQHF. The CDR3 DNA is TGTGCCAGCAGTTCACAGGGAAACCAGCCCCAGCATTTT.